The clone carrying this T cell receptor beta chain appeared a few times. The source of the sample is a study of blood T cell repertoires in COVID-19. On the study more broadly: Acute and convalescent COVID-19 samples came from the United States, Italy and Spain. T cells, B-cell-depleted T cells, or PBMCs supplied cDNA or gDNA.

Germline V gene data show CDR1 as MNHNY and CDR2 as SVGAGI (reference sequence). Trimming removed 2 bases at V and 6 bases at J, with 11 bases between. The CDR3 is 14 residues long. Under the authors' procedure: Nucleated cell counts were estimated from reference gene primer amplification. Data came from immunoSEQ multiplex PCR; TCRdb stores just in-frame clones and leaves some out. V and J calls and clone size are copied from that table; D and trimming were computed from the DNA. The sample holds about 55,000 clones, roughly four fifths seen once. The chain combines TRBV6-6 with TRBJ1-5; D unclear. What was sequenced was peripheral blood. This receptor was taken from a human donor in a cohort sampled during active or convalescent COVID-19. The CDR3 nucleotides read TGTGCCAGCAGTTACCCGGAAGGCGGTCAGCCCCAGCATTTT. Translation: CASSYPEGGQPQHF.